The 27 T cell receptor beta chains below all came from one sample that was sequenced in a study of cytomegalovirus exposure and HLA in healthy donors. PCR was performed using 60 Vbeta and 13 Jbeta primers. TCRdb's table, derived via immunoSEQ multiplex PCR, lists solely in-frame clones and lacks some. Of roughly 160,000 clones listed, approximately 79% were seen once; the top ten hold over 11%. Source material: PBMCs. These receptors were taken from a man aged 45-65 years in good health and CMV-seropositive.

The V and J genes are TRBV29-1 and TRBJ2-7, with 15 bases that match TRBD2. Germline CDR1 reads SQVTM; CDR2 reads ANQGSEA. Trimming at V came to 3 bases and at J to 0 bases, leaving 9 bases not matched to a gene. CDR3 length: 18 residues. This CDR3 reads CSVDLAGLAGGDSYEQYF. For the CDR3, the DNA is TGCAGCGTTGACCTCGCGGGACTAGCGGGGGGCGACTCCTACGAGCAGTACTTC.

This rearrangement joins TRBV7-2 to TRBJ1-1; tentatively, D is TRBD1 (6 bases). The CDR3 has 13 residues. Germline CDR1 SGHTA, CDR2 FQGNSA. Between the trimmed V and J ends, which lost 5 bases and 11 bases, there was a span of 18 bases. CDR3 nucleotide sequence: TGTGCCAGCAGCCTCGACCCCGGGACATGGGCTTTCTTT. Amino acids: CASSLDPGTWAFF.

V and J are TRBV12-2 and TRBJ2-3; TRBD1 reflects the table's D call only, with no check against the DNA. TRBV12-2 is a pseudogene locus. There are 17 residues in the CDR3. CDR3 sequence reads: CASRLARSGGVGDTQYF. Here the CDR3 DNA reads TGTGCAAGTCGCTTAGCTCGATCAGGGGGCGTGGGAGATACGCAGTATTTT.

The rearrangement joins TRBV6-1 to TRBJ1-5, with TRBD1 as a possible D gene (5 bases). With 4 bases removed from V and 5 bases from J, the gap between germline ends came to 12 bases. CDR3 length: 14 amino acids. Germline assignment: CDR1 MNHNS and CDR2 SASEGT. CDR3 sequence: CASSVGGGDQPQHF. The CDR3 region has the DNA TGTGCCAGCAGTGTTGGTGGGGGGGATCAGCCCCAGCATTTT.

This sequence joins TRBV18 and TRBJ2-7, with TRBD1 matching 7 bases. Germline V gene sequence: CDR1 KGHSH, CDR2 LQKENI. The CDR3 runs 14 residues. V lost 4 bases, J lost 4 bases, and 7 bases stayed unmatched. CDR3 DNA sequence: TGTGCCAGCTCACAGGGGGCCGCAAGTTACGAGCAGTACGTC. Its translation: CASSQGAASYEQYV.

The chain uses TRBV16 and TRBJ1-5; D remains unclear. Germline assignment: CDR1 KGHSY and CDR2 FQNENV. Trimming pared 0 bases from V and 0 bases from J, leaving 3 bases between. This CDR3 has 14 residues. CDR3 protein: CASSQSSSNQPQHF. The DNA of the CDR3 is TGTGCCAGCAGCCAATCTAGTAGCAATCAGCCCCAGCATTTT.

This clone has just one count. CDR3 DNA: TGTGCCAGTTCTACGGCGGCAATTGGCAATCAGCCCCAGCATTTT. Translated: CASSTAAIGNQPQHF. The chain links TRBV19 to TRBJ1-5; no clear D. The germline CDR1 and CDR2 sequences are LNHDA and SQIVND (reference sequence). This CDR3 contains 15 residues. The V and J ends lost 8 bases and 2 bases respectively, with 16 bases between them. Filled out from reference TRBV19 and TRBJ1-5, the complete variable domain reads DGGITQSPKYLFRKEGQNVTLSCEQNLNHDAMYWYRQDPGQGLRLIYYSQIVNDFQKGDIAEGYSVSREKKESFPLTVTSAQKNPTAFYLCASSTAAIGNQPQHFGDGTRLSIL.

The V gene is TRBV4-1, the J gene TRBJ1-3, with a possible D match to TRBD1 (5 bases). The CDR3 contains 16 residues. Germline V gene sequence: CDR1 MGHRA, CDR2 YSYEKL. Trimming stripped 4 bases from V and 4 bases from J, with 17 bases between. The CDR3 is CASSPPLRTFGNTIYF. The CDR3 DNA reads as TGCGCCAGCAGCCCACCCCTGCGGACATTCGGAAACACCATATATTTT.

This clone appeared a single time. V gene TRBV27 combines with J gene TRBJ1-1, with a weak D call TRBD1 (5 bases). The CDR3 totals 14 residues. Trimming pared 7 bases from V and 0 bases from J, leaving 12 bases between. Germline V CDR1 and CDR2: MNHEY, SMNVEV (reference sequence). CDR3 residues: CASKRQRMNTEAFF. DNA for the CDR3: TGTGCCAGCAAAAGACAGAGGATGAACACTGAAGCTTTCTTT.

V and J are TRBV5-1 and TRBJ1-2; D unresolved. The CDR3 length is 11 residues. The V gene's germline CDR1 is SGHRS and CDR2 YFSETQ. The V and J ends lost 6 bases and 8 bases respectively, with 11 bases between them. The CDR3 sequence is CASKGGMGYTF. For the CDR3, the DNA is TGCGCCAGCAAGGGAGGAATGGGCTACACCTTC.

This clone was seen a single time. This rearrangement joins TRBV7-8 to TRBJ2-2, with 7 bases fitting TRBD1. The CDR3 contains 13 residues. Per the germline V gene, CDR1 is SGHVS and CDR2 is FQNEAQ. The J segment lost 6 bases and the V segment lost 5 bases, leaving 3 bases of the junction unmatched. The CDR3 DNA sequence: TGTGCCAGCAGCCAGACAGGGCCCGGGGAGCTGTTTTTT. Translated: CASSQTGPGELFF.

CDR3 nucleotide sequence: TGTGCCAGCAGCTTGGGGACAGGGAATGGCTACACCTTC. Amino acid sequence: CASSLGTGNGYTF. The V gene is TRBV5-5, the J gene TRBJ1-2, with 8 bases that match TRBD1. The length of the CDR3 is 13 residues. CDR1 is SGHKS and CDR2 is YYEKEE in the germline V gene (reference sequence). Losses at the gene ends were 0 bases for V and 6 bases for J; bases not matched to a gene: 1.

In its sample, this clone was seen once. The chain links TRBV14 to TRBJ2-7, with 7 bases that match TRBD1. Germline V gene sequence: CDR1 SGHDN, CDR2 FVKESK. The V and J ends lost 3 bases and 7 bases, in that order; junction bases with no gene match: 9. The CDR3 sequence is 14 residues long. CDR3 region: CASSQGTVPSEQYF. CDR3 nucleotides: TGTGCCAGCAGCCAGGGGACAGTTCCTTCTGAGCAGTACTTC.

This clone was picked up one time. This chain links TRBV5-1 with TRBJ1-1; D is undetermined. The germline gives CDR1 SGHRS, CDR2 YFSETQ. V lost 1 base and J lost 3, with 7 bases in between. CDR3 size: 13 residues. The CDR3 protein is CASSLIGHTEAFF. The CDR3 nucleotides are TGCGCCAGCAGCTTGATTGGGCACACTGAAGCTTTCTTT.

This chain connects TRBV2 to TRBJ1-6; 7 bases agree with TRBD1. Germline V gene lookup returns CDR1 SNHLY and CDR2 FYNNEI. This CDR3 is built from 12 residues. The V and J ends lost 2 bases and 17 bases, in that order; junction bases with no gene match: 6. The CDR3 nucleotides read TGTGCCAGCAGTGAATTGAGGGGGCGAGTCCACTTT. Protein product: CASSELRGRVHF.

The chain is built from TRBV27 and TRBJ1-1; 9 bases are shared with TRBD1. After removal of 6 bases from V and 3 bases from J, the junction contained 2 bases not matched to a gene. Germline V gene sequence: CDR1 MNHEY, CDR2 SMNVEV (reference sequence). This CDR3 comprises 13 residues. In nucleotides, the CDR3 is TGTGCCAGCAGCTGGACAGGGGACACTGAAGCTTTCTTT. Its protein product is CASSWTGDTEAFF.

The CDR3 DNA is TGTGCCAGCAGGGGACTCCTGGGGGTTTACACCGGGGAGCTGTTTTTT. Its protein is CASRGLLGVYTGELFF. V gene TRBV28 combines with J gene TRBJ2-2, with D perhaps matching TRBD2 (6 bases). V dropped 6 bases and J dropped 3 bases, with 17 bases sitting between them. CDR1 and CDR2 from the germline V gene are MDHEN and SYDVKM. The CDR3 runs to 16 residues.

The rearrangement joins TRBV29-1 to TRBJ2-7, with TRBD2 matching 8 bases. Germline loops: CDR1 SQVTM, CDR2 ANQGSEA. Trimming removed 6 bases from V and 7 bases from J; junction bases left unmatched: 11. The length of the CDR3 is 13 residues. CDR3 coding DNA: TGCAGCGTGAGGACTAGCAGGGCGCGGGAGCAGTACTTC. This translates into CSVRTSRAREQYF.

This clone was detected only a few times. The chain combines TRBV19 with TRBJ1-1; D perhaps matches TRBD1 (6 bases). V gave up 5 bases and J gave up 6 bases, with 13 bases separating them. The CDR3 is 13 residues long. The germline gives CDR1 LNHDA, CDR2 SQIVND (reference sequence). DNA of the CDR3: TGTGCCAGTAGTGTGCAGGGGAGCGCTGAAGCTTTCTTT. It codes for CASSVQGSAEAFF.

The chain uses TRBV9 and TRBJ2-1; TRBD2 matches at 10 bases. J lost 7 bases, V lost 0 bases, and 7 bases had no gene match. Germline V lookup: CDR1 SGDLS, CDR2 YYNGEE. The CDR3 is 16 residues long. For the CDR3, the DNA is TGTGCCAGCAGCGTAGTTCAGCGGGGGGGCCCAAATGAGCAGTTCTTC. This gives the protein CASSVVQRGGPNEQFF.

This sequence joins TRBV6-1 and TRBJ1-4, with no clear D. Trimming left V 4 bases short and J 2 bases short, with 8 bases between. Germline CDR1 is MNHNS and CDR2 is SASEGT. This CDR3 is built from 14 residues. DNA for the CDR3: TGTGCCAGCAGTGTTATGAGTACTAATGAAAAACTGTTTTTT. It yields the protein CASSVMSTNEKLFF.

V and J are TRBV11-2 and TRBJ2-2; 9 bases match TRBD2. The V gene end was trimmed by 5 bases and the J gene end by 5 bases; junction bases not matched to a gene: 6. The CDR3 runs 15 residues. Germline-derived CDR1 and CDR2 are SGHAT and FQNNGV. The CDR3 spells CASSHPGLATGELFF. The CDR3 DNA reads TGTGCCAGCAGCCACCCCGGACTAGCGACCGGGGAGCTGTTTTTT.

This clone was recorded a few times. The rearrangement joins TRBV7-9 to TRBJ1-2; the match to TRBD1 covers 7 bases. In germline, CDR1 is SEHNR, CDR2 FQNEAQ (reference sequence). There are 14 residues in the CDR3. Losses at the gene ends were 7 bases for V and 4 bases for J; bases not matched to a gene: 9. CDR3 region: CASNRQGQSYGYTF. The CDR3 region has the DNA TGTGCCAGCAACCGACAGGGACAATCCTATGGCTACACCTTC. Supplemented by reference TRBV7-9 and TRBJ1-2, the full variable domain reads DTGVSQNPRHKITKRGQNVTFRCDPISEHNRLYWYRQTLGQGPEFLTYFQNEAQLEKSRLLSDRFSAERPKGSFSTLEIQRTEQGDSAMYLCASNRQGQSYGYTFGSGTRLTVV.

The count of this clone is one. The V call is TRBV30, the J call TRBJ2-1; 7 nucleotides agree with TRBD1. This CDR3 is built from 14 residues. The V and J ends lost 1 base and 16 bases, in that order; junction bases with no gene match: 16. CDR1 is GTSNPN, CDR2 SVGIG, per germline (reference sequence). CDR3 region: CAWSGSSRRQGIFF. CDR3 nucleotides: TGTGCCTGGAGTGGATCCTCCCGGAGACAGGGAATCTTCTTC.

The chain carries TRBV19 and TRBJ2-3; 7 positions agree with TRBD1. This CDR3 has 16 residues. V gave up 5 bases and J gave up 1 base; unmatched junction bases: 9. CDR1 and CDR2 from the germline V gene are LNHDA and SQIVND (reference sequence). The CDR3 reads CASSPQGTRGTDTQYF. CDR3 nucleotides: TGTGCCAGTAGTCCACAGGGGACCCGAGGCACAGATACGCAGTATTTT.

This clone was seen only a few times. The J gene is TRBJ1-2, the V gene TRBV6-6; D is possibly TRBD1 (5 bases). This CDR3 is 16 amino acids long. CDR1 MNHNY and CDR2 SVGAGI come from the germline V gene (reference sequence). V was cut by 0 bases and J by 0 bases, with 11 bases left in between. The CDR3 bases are TGTGCCAGCAGTTACTCAATTTTACAGGCTAACTATGGCTACACCTTC. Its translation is CASSYSILQANYGYTF.

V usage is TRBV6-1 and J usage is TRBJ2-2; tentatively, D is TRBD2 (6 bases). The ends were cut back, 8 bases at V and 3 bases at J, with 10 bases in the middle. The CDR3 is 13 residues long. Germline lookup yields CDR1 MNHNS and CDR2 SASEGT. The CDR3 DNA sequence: TGTGCCAGCTGGGACTCATACACCGGGGAGCTGTTTTTT. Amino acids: CASWDSYTGELFF.